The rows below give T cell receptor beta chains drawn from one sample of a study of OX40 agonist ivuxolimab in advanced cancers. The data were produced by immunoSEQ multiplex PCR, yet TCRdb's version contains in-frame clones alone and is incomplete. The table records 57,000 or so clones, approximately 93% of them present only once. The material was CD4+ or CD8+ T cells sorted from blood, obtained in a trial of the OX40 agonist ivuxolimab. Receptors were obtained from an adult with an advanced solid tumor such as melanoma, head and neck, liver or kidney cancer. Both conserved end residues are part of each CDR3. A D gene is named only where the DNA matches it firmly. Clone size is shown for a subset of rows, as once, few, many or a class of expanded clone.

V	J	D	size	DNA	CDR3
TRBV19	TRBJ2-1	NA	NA	TGTGCCAGTAGTACAGGGACGGGGTCCTACAATGAGCAGTTCTTC	CASSTGTGSYNEQFF
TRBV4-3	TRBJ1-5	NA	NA	TGCGCCAGCAGCCAAGATAGGGAACCGGGACTTAATCAGCCCCAGCATTTT	CASSQDREPGLNQPQHF
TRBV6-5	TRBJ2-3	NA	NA	TGTGCCAGCAGTTACCCAAATAGGGCAGATACGCAGTATTTT	CASSYPNRADTQYF
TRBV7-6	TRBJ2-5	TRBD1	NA	TGTGCCAGCAGCTTAGAGAGGGGACAGCCCCAAGAGACCCAGTACTTC	CASSLERGQPQETQYF
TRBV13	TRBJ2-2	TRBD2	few	TGTGCCAGCAGCTCTGACCTCTATAGCGGGAGAGTTCCCGGGGAGCTGTTTTTT	CASSSDLYSGRVPGELFF
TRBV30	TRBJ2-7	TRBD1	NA	TGTGCCTCCAGGGGGCAGAGCTCCTACGAGCAGTACTTC	CASRGQSSYEQYF
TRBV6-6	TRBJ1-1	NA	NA	TGTGCCAGCAGTTACTGGGGGCCGGATCAGAACACTGAAGCTTTCTTT	CASSYWGPDQNTEAFF
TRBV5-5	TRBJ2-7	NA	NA	TGTGCCAGCAGCTTGGGAGGGTCCTTGTACTACGAGCAGTACTTC	CASSLGGSLYYEQYF
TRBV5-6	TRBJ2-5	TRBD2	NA	TGTGCCAGCAGCCCCTCGTCGGGGGAGGGAATTAAAGAGACCCAGTACTTC	CASSPSSGEGIKETQYF
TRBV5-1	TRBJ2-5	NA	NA	TGCGCCAGCACCCTGGAGGGGGAGACCCAGTACTTC	CASTLEGETQYF
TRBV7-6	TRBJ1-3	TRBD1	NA	TGTGCCAGCAGCCCGCTACAGGGACAGGGAAACACCATATATTTT	CASSPLQGQGNTIYF
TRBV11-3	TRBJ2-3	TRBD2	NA	TGTGCCAGCAGCTTAGGTTTGGATAGCGGGTTTAGCACAGATACGCAGTATTTT	CASSLGLDSGFSTDTQYF
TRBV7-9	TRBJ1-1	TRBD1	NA	TGTGCCAGCAGAACCGGACAGGACAGTAAAGCTTTCTTT	CASRTGQDSKAFF
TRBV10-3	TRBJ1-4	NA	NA	TGTGCCATCAGTGAGCGAGAGGCAACTAATGAAAAACTGTTTTTT	CAISEREATNEKLFF
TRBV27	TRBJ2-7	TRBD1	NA	TGTGCCAGCAGTTCCCGGGACAGGGGGCCGTACGAGCAGTACTTC	CASSSRDRGPYEQYF
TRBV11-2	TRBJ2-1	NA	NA	TGTGCCAGCAGCCCGGGGACGCCCTACAATGAGCAGTTCTTC	CASSPGTPYNEQFF
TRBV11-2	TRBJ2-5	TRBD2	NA	TGTGCCAGCAGCTCCTGGCCCGAGGGGACTAGCGTTCTAGAGACCCAGTACTTC	CASSSWPEGTSVLETQYF
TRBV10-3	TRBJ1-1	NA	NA	TGTGCCATCAGTGATCGGGGGGCTCTGGGCACTGAAGCTTTCTTT	CAISDRGALGTEAFF
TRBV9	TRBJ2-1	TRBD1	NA	TGTGCCAGCAGCGTAGTCGGGACAGGGGACGAGCAGTTCTTC	CASSVVGTGDEQFF
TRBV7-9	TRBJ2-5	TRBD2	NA	TGTGCCAGCAGCTTCCCGCTAGCGGGCGGAGAGACCCAGTACTTC	CASSFPLAGGETQYF
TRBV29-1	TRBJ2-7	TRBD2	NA	TGCAGCGTTGAGGATTATGCGGAGAGCGGGAGATACGAGCAGTACTTC	CSVEDYAESGRYEQYF
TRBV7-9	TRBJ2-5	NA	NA	TGTGCCAGCAGCCCCACCGGGCCCGGTCGGGAGACCCAGTACTTC	CASSPTGPGRETQYF